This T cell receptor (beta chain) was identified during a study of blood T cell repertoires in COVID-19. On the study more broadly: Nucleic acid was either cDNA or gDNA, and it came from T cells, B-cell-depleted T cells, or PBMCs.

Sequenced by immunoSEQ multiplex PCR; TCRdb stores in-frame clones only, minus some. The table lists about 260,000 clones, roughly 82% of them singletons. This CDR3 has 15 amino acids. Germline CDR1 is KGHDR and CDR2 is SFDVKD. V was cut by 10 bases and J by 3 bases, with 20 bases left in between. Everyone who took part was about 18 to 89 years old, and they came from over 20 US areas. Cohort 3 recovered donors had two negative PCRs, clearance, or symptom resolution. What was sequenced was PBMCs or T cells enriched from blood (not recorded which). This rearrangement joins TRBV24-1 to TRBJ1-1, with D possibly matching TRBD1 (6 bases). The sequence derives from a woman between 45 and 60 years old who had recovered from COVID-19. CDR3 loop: CATADIGGGDTEAFF. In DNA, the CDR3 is TGTGCCACAGCCGATATTGGGGGCGGCGACACTGAAGCTTTCTTT.